The 10 T cell receptor beta chains below all came from one sample that was sequenced in a study of identifying expanded T cells in peripheral blood. Sequencing was performed with immunoSEQ multiplex PCR; in TCRdb, only in-frame clones are kept and a portion is missing. Among roughly 92,000 clones, more than 75% were seen once, and the ten largest hold under 20%. Material: blood. These receptors all stem from a person aged 18 to 70 in good health.

The genes are TRBV7-2 and TRBJ1-1; D call uncertain. Germline lookup yields CDR1 SGHTA and CDR2 FQGNSA. The V end was cut by 0 bases, the J end by 4 bases, with 9 bases between. CDR3 length equals 14 residues. The CDR3 coding sequence is TGTGCCAGCAGCTTAGCAGGGTCGCGCACTGAAGCTTTCTTT. Translated: CASSLAGSRTEAFF.

The chain has TRBV18 and TRBJ2-5, with 13 bases lining up with TRBD2. The ends lost 2 bases at V and 4 bases at J; junction bases unmatched: 10. Germline CDR1 reads KGHSH; CDR2 reads LQKENI. CDR3 length equals 18 residues. CDR3 DNA: TGTGCCAGCTCACCATGGACTAGCGGGGGCCCGGCGGGAGAGACCCAGTACTTC. It translates to CASSPWTSGGPAGETQYF.

The chain uses TRBV7-2 and TRBJ2-1; the match to TRBD1 covers 7 bases. The CDR3 loop spans 13 amino acids. Per the germline V gene, CDR1 is SGHTA and CDR2 is FQGNSA. The trim removed 5 bases at V and 5 bases at J, leaving 3 bases unmatched. The CDR3 bases are TGTGCCAGCAGCCGGACAGGAAACAATGAGCAGTTCTTC. Its translation: CASSRTGNNEQFF.

This chain links TRBV18 with TRBJ1-5; D ambiguous. Germline V gene lookup returns CDR1 KGHSH and CDR2 LQKENI. CDR3 length equals 14 residues. Trimming pared 2 bases from V and 5 bases from J, leaving 10 bases between. The CDR3 region is CASSPGLGDQPQHF. Here the CDR3 DNA reads TGTGCCAGCTCACCAGGCCTCGGGGATCAGCCCCAGCATTTT.

The V call is TRBV7-2, the J call TRBJ1-4, with a possible D match to TRBD1 (5 bases). Germline V gene data show CDR1 as SGHTA and CDR2 as FQGNSA. This CDR3 comprises 14 residues. With 0 bases removed from V and 8 bases from J, the gap between germline ends came to 10 bases. The DNA for the CDR3 is TGTGCCAGCAGCTTAGCCAGGGTCGGGGAAAAACTGTTTTTT. This sequence encodes CASSLARVGEKLFF.

The chain is built from TRBV27 and TRBJ1-6; weak D call: TRBD1 (5 bases). Germline CDR1 MNHEY, CDR2 SMNVEV (reference sequence). The CDR3 has 15 residues. V shed 2 bases and J shed 9 bases, with 14 bases lying between them. The CDR3 region has the DNA TGTGCCAGCAGTTTAGCCCAGGGTATCGGTTCACCCCTCCACTTT. Its translation: CASSLAQGIGSPLHF.

The chain combines TRBV7-9 with TRBJ1-1, with a weak D call TRBD1 (6 bases). Trimming pared 2 bases from V and 4 bases from J, leaving 8 bases between. The CDR3 is 13 amino acids. Germline V gene lookup returns CDR1 SEHNR and CDR2 FQNEAQ (reference sequence). The CDR3 protein is CASSLKGGTEAFF. Written as DNA, the CDR3 is TGTGCCAGCAGCTTAAAGGGGGGCACTGAAGCTTTCTTT. The full variable domain, completed using reference TRBV7-9 and TRBJ1-1, is DTGVSQNPRHKITKRGQNVTFRCDPISEHNRLYWYRQTLGQGPEFLTYFQNEAQLEKSRLLSDRFSAERPKGSFSTLEIQRTEQGDSAMYLCASSLKGGTEAFFGQGTRLTVV.

CDR3 in amino acids: CASSTQGLDSPLHF. CDR3 bases: TGTGCCAGCAGCACACAGGGTCTGGATTCACCCCTCCACTTT. The rearrangement joins TRBV4-2 to TRBJ1-6; D perhaps matches TRBD1 (6 bases). This CDR3 has 14 residues. Trimming removed 5 bases from V and 8 bases from J, with 13 bases in between. Germline CDR1 is LGHNA and CDR2 is YNFKEQ.

The chain carries TRBV6-4 and TRBJ2-2; D gene uncertain. Germline CDR1 is MRHNA and CDR2 is SNTAGT. The CDR3 sequence is 14 residues long. The V gene lost 3 bases and the J gene lost 2 bases, with 7 bases spanning the gap. The CDR3 DNA reads TGTGCCAGCAGTGAGGGCACCAACACCGGGGAGCTGTTTTTT. Its protein product is CASSEGTNTGELFF.

A word on this clone: At one boundary the junction diverges from the germline segment, which might be a read error. The rearrangement uses TRBV6-4 and TRBJ2-7, with D perhaps matching TRBD1 or TRBD2 (5 bases each). CDR1 and CDR2 (germline): MRHNA, SNTAGT. The CDR3 spans 9 residues. The CDR3: CASRGRPRF. The CDR3 DNA is TGTGCCAGCAGGGGACGTCCCCGCTTC.